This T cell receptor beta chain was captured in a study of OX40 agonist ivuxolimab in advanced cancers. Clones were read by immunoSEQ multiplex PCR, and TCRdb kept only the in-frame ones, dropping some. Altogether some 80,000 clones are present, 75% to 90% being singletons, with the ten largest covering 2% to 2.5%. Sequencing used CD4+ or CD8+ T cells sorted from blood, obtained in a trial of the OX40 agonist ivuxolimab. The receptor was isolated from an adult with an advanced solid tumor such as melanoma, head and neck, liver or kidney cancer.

CDR3 in DNA: TGTGCCAGCTCACCCCGACAGGGGGCTTCCAATTCACCCCTCCACTTT. Translation gives CASSPRQGASNSPLHF. This sequence joins TRBV18 and TRBJ1-6; 10 bases agree with TRBD1. The CDR3 extends over 16 amino acids. From germline, CDR1 is KGHSH and CDR2 LQKENI. With V trimmed by 3 bases and J by 7 bases, 6 bases remained unmatched.